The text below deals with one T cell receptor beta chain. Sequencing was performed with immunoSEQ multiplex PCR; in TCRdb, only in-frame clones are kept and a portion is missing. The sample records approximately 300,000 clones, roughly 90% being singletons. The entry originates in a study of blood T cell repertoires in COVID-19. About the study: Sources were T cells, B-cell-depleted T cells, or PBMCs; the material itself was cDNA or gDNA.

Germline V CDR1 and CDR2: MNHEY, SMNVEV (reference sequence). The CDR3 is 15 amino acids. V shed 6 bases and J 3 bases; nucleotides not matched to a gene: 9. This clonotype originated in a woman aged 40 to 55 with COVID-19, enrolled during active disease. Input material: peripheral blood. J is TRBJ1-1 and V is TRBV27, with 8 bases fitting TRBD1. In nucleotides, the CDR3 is TGTGCCAGCAGGTCAGGGGGCTGGTTCGACACTGAAGCTTTCTTT. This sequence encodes CASRSGGWFDTEAFF.